Below, 23 T cell receptor beta chains from the same sample are listed, as sequenced in a study of cytomegalovirus exposure and HLA in healthy donors. Researchers ran the PCR with 60 Vbeta and 13 Jbeta primers. The assay was immunoSEQ multiplex PCR, and TCRdb's table has in-frame clones only and misses some. Found here are about 130,000 clones, about four fifths of them singletons; the top ten hold 0.55% to 0.75%. Sequencing was done on a sample of PBMCs. The source is a man aged 18 to 35 in good health and CMV-seronegative.

CDR3 nucleotides: TGCGCCAGCAGCAGGGTAGCGGGGGGCCAAGAGACCCAGTACTTC. It yields the protein CASSRVAGGQETQYF. J is TRBJ2-5 and V is TRBV5-1; 10 nucleotides agree with TRBD2. V gave up 4 bases and J gave up 1 base; unmatched junction bases: 4. The CDR3 is 15 amino acids. Germline V gives CDR1 SGHRS, CDR2 YFSETQ.

The rearrangement joins TRBV7-9 to TRBJ1-2; D gene ambiguous. There are 18 residues in the CDR3. Germline V lookup: CDR1 SEHNR, CDR2 FQNEAQ (reference sequence). V lost 5 bases, J lost 1 base, and 23 bases lay in between. CDR3 region: CASSRRNLDNSYNYGYTF. In DNA, the CDR3 is TGTGCCAGCAGCCGTCGAAACTTAGACAATTCATATAACTATGGCTACACCTTC.

V and J are TRBV9 and TRBJ1-2; D is ambiguous. Germline V gene lookup returns CDR1 SGDLS and CDR2 YYNGEE. Trimming removed 3 bases from V and 13 bases from J, with 13 bases in between. The CDR3 has 11 amino acids. The CDR3 is CASSGAPGCTF. CDR3 sequence (DNA): TGTGCCAGCAGCGGCGCCCCCGGTTGCACCTTC.

The chain links TRBV7-2 to TRBJ1-2, with a possible D match to TRBD1 (5 bases). V was shortened by 5 bases and J by 2 bases, with 18 bases between the two germline ends. Germline CDR1 reads SGHTA; CDR2 reads FQGNSA. The CDR3 covers 16 residues. CDR3 amino acids: CASSVRGTHENYGYTF. The CDR3 DNA reads as TGTGCCAGCAGCGTCCGGGGGACGCACGAGAACTATGGCTACACCTTC.

Notes on this clone: At one end the junction does not follow the germline gene, possibly because of a read error. This chain uses TRBV10-2 with TRBJ2-5; D unresolved. The CDR3 spans 11 residues. Germline lookup yields CDR1 WSHSY and CDR2 SAAADI. The CDR3 bases are TGCGCCAGCAGACGCGCCGAATTTATGGACTTC. It translates to CASRRAEFMDF.

The V gene is TRBV28, the J gene TRBJ1-6, with 7 bases lining up with TRBD1. After removal of 5 bases from V and 10 bases from J, the junction contained 8 bases not matched to a gene. CDR1 MDHEN and CDR2 SYDVKM come from the germline V gene. This CDR3 comprises 14 residues. CDR3 coding DNA: TGTGCCAGCAGTAGCGGACAGGTTTCCTCACCCCTCCACTTT. Its protein is CASSSGQVSSPLHF.

This clone was observed a single time. The chain links TRBV7-2 to TRBJ1-3; D not certain. The germline V and J ends were trimmed by 5 bases and 9 bases, with 17 bases remaining between them. Germline assignment: CDR1 SGHTA and CDR2 FQGNSA. The CDR3 totals 14 residues. The CDR3 bases are TGTGCCAGCAGCCCCGGAGGAGGGTTTCGCACCATATATTTT. Translated: CASSPGGGFRTIYF.

The V gene is TRBV10-1, the J gene TRBJ1-2, with D hard to call. The length of the CDR3 is 12 residues. The V gene's germline CDR1 is WNHNN and CDR2 SYGVQD (reference sequence). Trimming took off 3 bases at V and 2 bases at J, with 4 bases between the two ends. The CDR3 coding sequence is TGCGCCAGCAGTGACCTAAACTATGGCTACACCTTC. It translates to CASSDLNYGYTF.

The J gene is TRBJ1-6, the V gene TRBV7-2, with 8 bases fitting TRBD1. After removal of 5 bases from V and 9 bases from J, the junction contained 3 bases not matched to a gene. This CDR3 comprises 13 residues. Germline V lookup: CDR1 SGHTA, CDR2 FQGNSA. CDR3 region: CASSPGTGSPLHF. As DNA, the CDR3 is TGTGCCAGCAGCCCCGGGACAGGTTCACCCCTCCACTTT.

This clone was observed a handful of times. The chain joins TRBV15 to TRBJ2-7, with 7 bases aligning to TRBD1. Germline trimming cut 3 bases from V and 2 bases from J; bases unmatched to any gene: 7. Germline V gene data show CDR1 as LNHNV and CDR2 as YYDKDF (reference sequence). The CDR3 totals 15 residues. CDR3 amino acids: CATSRSGQLTYEQYF. The DNA of the CDR3 is TGTGCCACCAGCAGGTCGGGACAGCTAACCTACGAGCAGTACTTC.

This clone appeared a few times. The CDR3 reads CASSPRQGETVGARLNTEAFF. The CDR3 DNA reads TGCGCCAGCAGCCCCAGACAGGGCGAGACTGTGGGCGCGAGACTGAACACTGAAGCTTTCTTT. This chain joins TRBV5-1 and TRBJ1-1; 7 bases map to TRBD1. CDR1 is SGHRS and CDR2 is YFSETQ in the germline V gene. The CDR3 length is 21 residues. V was clipped by 4 bases and J by 0 bases; unmatched bases: 24.

The genes are TRBV7-2 and TRBJ2-7; 7 bases are shared with TRBD2. The CDR3 has 16 residues. Germline-derived CDR1 and CDR2 are SGHTA and FQGNSA. V shed 1 base and J 2 bases; nucleotides not matched to a gene: 8. The CDR3 sequence: CASSLGLRGTTYEQYF. The CDR3, as DNA: TGTGCCAGCAGCTTAGGCCTGCGGGGGACGACCTACGAGCAGTACTTC.

J is TRBJ2-5 and V is TRBV7-8, with D maybe TRBD1 (5 bases). This CDR3 contains 17 residues. Germline loops: CDR1 SGHVS, CDR2 FQNEAQ. The V gene lost 7 bases and the J gene lost 0 bases, with 21 bases spanning the gap. For the CDR3, the DNA is TGTGCCAGCACCATAGTTGCAGGGCCCTTATACCAAGAGACCCAGTACTTC. This codes for CASTIVAGPLYQETQYF. The entire variable domain, with the rest obtained from reference TRBV7-8 and TRBJ2-5, is as follows: GAGVSQSPRYKVAKRGQDVALRCDPISGHVSLFWYQQALGQGPEFLTYFQNEAQLDKSGLPSDRFFAERPEGSVSTLKIQRTQQEDSAVYLCASTIVAGPLYQETQYFGPGTRLLVL.

The chain joins TRBV27 to TRBJ1-5, with 7 bases matching TRBD1. Looked up from germline, CDR1 is MNHEY and CDR2 is SMNVEV (reference sequence). CDR3 length: 12 amino acids. Trimming cost V 6 bases and J 4 bases; bases outside gene matches: 0. This chain's CDR3 is CASRTGNQPQHF. As DNA, the CDR3 is TGTGCCAGCAGGACAGGGAATCAGCCCCAGCATTTT.

In regard to this clone: The same CDR3 is also encoded by other DNA sequences in this sample. CDR3 residues: CASSLEGTGGREKLFF. CDR3 DNA: TGTGCCAGCAGCTTAGAGGGGACAGGGGGCCGGGAAAAACTGTTTTTT. The rearrangement joins TRBV7-2 to TRBJ1-4; TRBD1 agrees at 12 bases. Germline V CDR1 and CDR2: SGHTA, FQGNSA. The CDR3 runs 16 residues. V lost 1 base to trimming and J lost 8 bases; unmatched junction nucleotides: 5.

This clone was picked up a small number of times. Other nucleotide sequences in the sample specify the same CDR3. The CDR3 region has the DNA TGTGCCAGCAGCGGGGGGGATAGTCAGCCCCAGCATTTT. It translates to CASSGGDSQPQHF. The chain carries TRBV9 and TRBJ1-5; tentatively, D is TRBD1 (5 bases). The V end was cut by 3 bases, the J end by 6 bases, with 10 bases between. The CDR3 totals 13 residues. The germline V gene has CDR1 SGDLS and CDR2 YYNGEE.

CDR3 DNA sequence: TGTGCTAGTGCCACCGGACAGGTGGATCAGCCCCAGCATTTT. It codes for CASATGQVDQPQHF. The chain joins TRBV12-5 to TRBJ1-5; TRBD1 matches at 7 bases. With 7 bases clipped from V and 5 bases from J, the junction kept 8 bases outside the gene matches. Germline V CDR1 and CDR2: LGHNT, FRNRAP. The CDR3 length is 14 residues.

V gene TRBV5-1 combines with J gene TRBJ1-4, with 7 bases that match TRBD1. The germline CDR1 and CDR2 sequences are SGHRS and YFSETQ. The CDR3 runs 16 residues. With 4 bases clipped from V and 2 bases from J, the junction kept 8 bases outside the gene matches. This chain's CDR3 is CASSTTTGFTNEKLFF. CDR3 sequence (DNA): TGCGCCAGCAGCACCACGACAGGGTTTACTAATGAAAAACTGTTTTTT.

The chain uses TRBV7-9 and TRBJ2-1; 7 bases agree with TRBD2. From germline, CDR1 is SEHNR and CDR2 FQNEAQ (reference sequence). V gave up 3 bases and J gave up 3 bases; unmatched junction bases: 5. This CDR3 contains 15 residues. Here the CDR3 DNA reads TGTGCCAGCAGCTTCACTAGCGCCGACTACAATGAGCAGTTCTTC. Translation: CASSFTSADYNEQFF.

V usage is TRBV6-6 and J usage is TRBJ2-7; the D is unclear. Germline assignment: CDR1 MNHNY and CDR2 SVGAGI (reference sequence). The CDR3 contains 11 residues. Trimming stripped 6 bases from V and 3 bases from J, with 6 bases between. The CDR3 loop reads CASSDNYEQYF. The DNA for the CDR3 is TGTGCCAGCAGCGACAACTACGAGCAGTACTTC.

The chain is built from TRBV5-6 and TRBJ2-4, with D possibly matching TRBD2 (6 bases). The CDR3 runs 15 residues. Germline loops: CDR1 SGHDT, CDR2 YYEEEE. The V gene lost 4 bases and the J gene lost 5 bases, with 16 bases spanning the gap. Here the CDR3 reads CASSPPAGNENIQYF. The CDR3 DNA sequence: TGTGCCAGCAGCCCCCCGGCGGGGAACGAAAACATTCAGTACTTC.

The rearrangement joins TRBV5-1 to TRBJ1-2; 8 bases map to TRBD1. V was clipped by 5 bases and J by 4 bases; unmatched bases: 13. The CDR3 is 16 amino acids. CDR1 and CDR2 from the germline V gene are SGHRS and YFSETQ. The CDR3, as DNA: TGCGCCAGCAGAATCCCCTCAGGGGGCCATGGCTATGGCTACACCTTC. It specifies CASRIPSGGHGYGYTF.

The chain couples TRBV6-5 to TRBJ2-1; D is ambiguous. Trimming cost V 10 bases and J 3 bases, with 16 bases left between them. This CDR3 is 14 amino acids long. Germline loops: CDR1 MNHEY, CDR2 SVGAGI. For the CDR3, the DNA is TGTGCCACACAACCGAGACGGGTCTACAATGAGCAGTTCTTC. This gives the protein CATQPRRVYNEQFF.